The T cell receptor beta chain under discussion was sequenced for a study of blood T cell repertoires in COVID-19. Study background: Italy, Spain and the United States were the sources of the convalescent and acute COVID-19 samples.

The CDR3 length is 16 residues. Per the germline V gene, CDR1 is SNHLY and CDR2 is FYNNEI. The V and J ends lost 9 bases and 1 base respectively, with 22 bases between them. In the source study's methods: Amplified reference gene primers provided the basis for estimating nucleated cell counts. Method: immunoSEQ multiplex PCR; TCRdb's copy keeps in-frame clones and lacks some. V, J and clone size are those of that table, while D and trimming were read from the DNA. Of 150,000 to 200,000 clones listed, about 82% were seen once; the top ten hold about 4.8%. Sequencing used peripheral blood. The J gene is TRBJ2-7, the V gene TRBV2; weak D call: TRBD1 (6 bases). The sequence was obtained from a woman aged 25 to 45 with acute or convalescent COVID-19. DNA for the CDR3: TGTGCCAGAGGACAGCCCCTAATATTCACTTCCTACGAGCAGTACTTC. The encoded protein is CARGQPLIFTSYEQYF.